A single sample gave rise to the 26 T cell receptor beta chains below, sequenced in a study of cytomegalovirus exposure and HLA in healthy donors. The PCR contained 60 Vbeta and 13 Jbeta primers. The assay was immunoSEQ multiplex PCR, and TCRdb's table has in-frame clones only and misses some. Found here are 210,000 or so clones, around four fifths of them singletons; the top ten hold 0.71%. Sequenced material: PBMCs. The receptors stem from a boy younger than 10 in good health and CMV-seronegative.

Comments on this clone: The same CDR3 is also encoded by other DNA sequences in this sample. The chain carries TRBV27 and TRBJ1-2, with D possibly being TRBD1 (6 bases). Germline lookup yields CDR1 MNHEY and CDR2 SMNVEV (reference sequence). The length of the CDR3 is 14 residues. Between the trimmed V and J ends, which lost 4 bases and 4 bases, there was a span of 13 bases. The CDR3 region is CASSSGVLGYGYTF. The CDR3 DNA reads as TGTGCCAGCAGTTCAGGGGTCCTCGGCTATGGCTACACCTTC.

This clone turned up a few times. V is TRBV5-1 and J is TRBJ2-7; TRBD2 matches at 7 bases. The CDR3 has 20 amino acids. Trimming took 2 bases from V and 0 from J; bases not matched to a gene: 20. Germline V lookup: CDR1 SGHRS, CDR2 YFSETQ. Written as DNA, the CDR3 is TGCGCCAGCAGCTTCGAAAGCGGGACGTACCCTCGGTTAAGCTCCTACGAGCAGTACTTC. Amino acids: CASSFESGTYPRLSSYEQYF.

The V gene is TRBV11-3, the J gene TRBJ2-1; 7 bases align to TRBD1. Trimming cost V 5 bases and J 6 bases; bases outside gene matches: 4. Germline CDR1 is SGHNT and CDR2 is YENEEA. The CDR3 runs to 13 residues. CDR3 sequence (DNA): TGTGCCAGCAGCCCAAACAGGGGCAATGAGCAGTTCTTC. Protein: CASSPNRGNEQFF.

The rearrangement links TRBV7-8 to TRBJ1-1, with a weak D call TRBD1 (6 bases). The CDR3 totals 15 residues. Per the germline V gene, CDR1 is SGHVS and CDR2 is FQNEAQ. Trimming removed 2 bases from V and 11 bases from J, with 21 bases in between. The CDR3 coding sequence is TGTGCCAGCAGCTTATTCGTTTTACAGGGCGGTGACGCTTTCTTT. This codes for CASSLFVLQGGDAFF.

The chain joins TRBV30 to TRBJ1-1, with TRBD1 matching over 10 bases. J lost 1 base, V lost 4 bases, and 3 bases had no gene match. Germline V gives CDR1 GTSNPN, CDR2 SVGIG (reference sequence). This CDR3 region has 14 residues. CDR3: CAWKRTGGNTEAFF. The CDR3 region has the DNA TGTGCCTGGAAACGGACAGGGGGGAACACTGAAGCTTTCTTT.

Notes on this clone: A junction boundary mismatches the germline segment, possibly from a read error. V usage is TRBV5-1 and J usage is TRBJ2-1; 15 bases match TRBD2. The CDR3 loop spans 17 amino acids. The germline gives CDR1 SGHRS, CDR2 YFSETQ. The CDR3 DNA follows: TGCGCCAGCAGCTTCGGGACTAGCGGGAGGATGGGCAATGAGCAGCTCTTC. Protein: CASSFGTSGRMGNEQLF.

This chain connects TRBV5-4 to TRBJ1-1; 11 nucleotides align to TRBD1. The J segment lost 3 bases and the V segment lost 0 bases, leaving 4 bases of the junction unmatched. Germline V gives CDR1 SGHNT, CDR2 YYREEE (reference sequence). The CDR3 runs 16 residues. CDR3 protein: CASSLAWTGGYTEAFF. The CDR3 coding sequence is TGTGCCAGCAGCTTGGCCTGGACAGGGGGCTACACTGAAGCTTTCTTT.

The chain is built from TRBV20-1 and TRBJ2-3; no definite D call. The CDR3 loop spans 11 amino acids. In germline, CDR1 is DFQATT, CDR2 SNEGSKA (reference sequence). Trimming removed 6 bases from V and 2 bases from J, with 6 bases in between. The CDR3 spells CSAQITDTQYF. CDR3 sequence (DNA): TGCAGTGCCCAGATCACAGATACGCAGTATTTT.

The chain has TRBV6-5 and TRBJ2-5; D may be TRBD1 (6 bases). This CDR3 spans 14 amino acids. V shed 0 bases and J shed 11 bases, with 16 bases lying between them. The germline V gene encodes CDR1 MNHEY and CDR2 SVGAGI. The CDR3: CASSYSGHAGEQYF. The CDR3 DNA follows: TGTGCCAGCAGTTACTCGGGACACGCTGGGGAGCAGTACTTC.

The J gene is TRBJ1-5, the V gene TRBV6-5, with 9 positions matching TRBD1. Unmatched junction bases numbered 5, after V lost 6 bases and J lost 5 bases. The CDR3 runs 14 residues. Germline CDR1 is MNHEY and CDR2 is SVGAGI. The CDR3 reads CASSHGQGYQPQHF. CDR3 nucleotide sequence: TGTGCCAGCAGCCACGGACAGGGGTATCAGCCCCAGCATTTT.

The chain carries TRBV13 and TRBJ2-2; 7 bases are shared with TRBD1. Germline V lookup: CDR1 PRHDT, CDR2 FYEKMQ (reference sequence). CDR3 size: 15 residues. Trimming took 7 bases from V and 0 from J; bases not matched to a gene: 5. DNA of the CDR3: TGTGCCAGCACCGTAGGGACAGCGAACACCGGGGAGCTGTTTTTT. Amino acids: CASTVGTANTGELFF.

J is TRBJ2-5 and V is TRBV6-6; TRBD2 matches at 9 bases. Matching the DNA end better, TRBJ2-7 makes the J call doubtful. The CDR3 runs to 14 residues. In germline, CDR1 is MNHNY, CDR2 SVGAGI (reference sequence). DNA of the CDR3: TGTGCCAGCAGTCCGACTAGCGGAGTCTACGAGCAGTACTTC. This translates into CASSPTSGVYEQYF.

The chain is built from TRBV30 and TRBJ1-4, with TRBD1 as a possible D gene (5 bases). With 5 bases removed from V and 8 bases from J, the gap between germline ends came to 12 bases. The germline V gene has CDR1 GTSNPN and CDR2 SVGIG (reference sequence). CDR3 size: 12 residues. CDR3 region: CAWGDSEEKLFF. The CDR3 DNA reads as TGTGCCTGGGGGGACTCGGAGGAAAAACTGTTTTTT.

This clone was found a few times. V usage is TRBV4-2 and J usage is TRBJ1-5; D uncertain. The V end lost 4 bases, the J end lost 3 bases, and 10 bases lay between the germline ends. This CDR3 region has 14 residues. Germline-derived CDR1 and CDR2 are LGHNA and YNFKEQ. The CDR3 reads CASSLRGFNQPQHF. As DNA, the CDR3 is TGTGCCAGCAGCCTTAGAGGATTCAATCAGCCCCAGCATTTT.

This clone has only a few counts. The chain links TRBV19 to TRBJ2-3, with D perhaps TRBD2 (5 bases). Germline-derived CDR1 and CDR2 are LNHDA and SQIVND (reference sequence). The CDR3 extends over 12 amino acids. Trimming pared 5 bases from V and 4 bases from J, leaving 7 bases between. The CDR3 sequence is CASSVGADTQYF. The CDR3, as DNA: TGTGCCAGTAGTGTCGGGGCAGATACGCAGTATTTT.

This clone was detected only a few times. V is TRBV6-1 and J is TRBJ1-5; TRBD1 matches 7 bases. The CDR3 runs to 16 residues. The V segment lost 2 bases and the J segment 2 bases; nucleotides outside the gene matches: 6. The germline V gene encodes CDR1 MNHNS and CDR2 SASEGT. CDR3 in DNA: TGTGCCAGCAGTGAACCTGTCGGGACAGGCAATCAGCCCCAGCATTTT. Its translation is CASSEPVGTGNQPQHF.

The V gene is TRBV2, the J gene TRBJ2-2; 7 bases align to TRBD1. J gave up 6 bases and V 8 bases, and 6 bases lay outside the gene matches. Per the germline V gene, CDR1 is SNHLY and CDR2 is FYNNEI. This CDR3 contains 13 residues. For the CDR3, the DNA is TGTGCCAGCCGGGCAGGGGGAGCCGGGGAGCTGTTTTTT. This codes for CASRAGGAGELFF.

This clone appeared once. In the same sample, other DNA sequences code for this CDR3. The chain employs TRBV5-1 and TRBJ2-5, with 7 positions matching TRBD1. V dropped 2 bases and J dropped 3; count of bases not matched to a gene: 1. This CDR3 contains 13 residues. The germline V gene has CDR1 SGHRS and CDR2 YFSETQ. CDR3 coding DNA: TGCGCCAGCAGCTTTGACAGGGAAGAGACCCAGTACTTC. Its protein is CASSFDREETQYF.

This clone showed up just once. V is TRBV11-2 and J is TRBJ2-5, with 7 positions matching TRBD1. The CDR3 totals 13 residues. V gave up 4 bases and J gave up 4 bases; unmatched junction bases: 3. Germline CDR1 and CDR2: SGHAT and FQNNGV. CDR3 sequence: CASSSTGLETQYF. The CDR3 region has the DNA TGTGCCAGCAGCTCGACAGGGTTAGAGACCCAGTACTTC.

A note on this clone: One junction end does not reproduce the germline sequence, and a read error may be involved. V is TRBV5-4 and J is TRBJ1-1; D ambiguous. CDR3 size: 12 residues. Germline assignment: CDR1 SGHNT and CDR2 YYREEE (reference sequence). As DNA, the CDR3 is TGTGCCAGCAACTTGGGCGAAGCTGAAGCTTTCTTT. Encoded protein: CASNLGEAEAFF.

The chain uses TRBV5-1 and TRBJ2-7, with 7 positions matching TRBD1. V trimming: 1 base; J trimming: 3 bases; junction bases outside the gene matches: 10. From germline, CDR1 is SGHRS and CDR2 YFSETQ. The CDR3 is 16 residues long. Here the CDR3 DNA reads TGCGCCAGCAGCTTGTTAGTGGGGACAGAGAGCTACGAGCAGTACTTC. Protein product: CASSLLVGTESYEQYF.

V usage is TRBV6-6 and J usage is TRBJ2-7; the match to TRBD1 covers 8 bases. Unmatched junction bases numbered 9, after V lost 5 bases and J lost 0 bases. The germline CDR1 and CDR2 sequences are MNHNY and SVGAGI (reference sequence). The CDR3 is 16 amino acids. The CDR3 DNA reads TGTGCCAGCAGTCCAATTCGGACAGGGAGCTCCTACGAGCAGTACTTC. Its translation: CASSPIRTGSSYEQYF.

The V gene is TRBV6-4, the J gene TRBJ2-5; D uncertain. The tail of the sequence fits TRBJ2-7 better, so the J call may be wrong. There are 11 residues in the CDR3. Per germline, CDR1 MRHNA and CDR2 SNTAGT. The DNA for the CDR3 is TGTGCCAGCAGTGACGAGTACGAGCAGTACTTC. Its protein product is CASSDEYEQYF.

This chain joins TRBV4-1 and TRBJ2-5; TRBD1 matches 7 bases. CDR3 size: 13 residues. Germline lookup yields CDR1 MGHRA and CDR2 YSYEKL. The ends lost 2 bases at V and 4 bases at J; junction bases unmatched: 1. The CDR3 sequence is CASSQRDRETQYF. In DNA form, the CDR3 reads TGCGCCAGCAGCCAAAGGGACAGAGAGACCCAGTACTTC.

The chain couples TRBV5-5 to TRBJ1-3; 8 positions agree with TRBD1. The ends lost 2 bases at V and 4 bases at J; junction bases unmatched: 14. The CDR3 spans 18 residues. CDR1 and CDR2 from the germline V gene are SGHKS and YYEKEE (reference sequence). CDR3 nucleotide sequence: TGTGCCAGCAGCTTTACAGACGGCCGGACAGGGAGAGGAAACACCATATATTTT. As protein: CASSFTDGRTGRGNTIYF.

V usage is TRBV7-9 and J usage is TRBJ1-2; tentative D call: TRBD1 (5 bases). This CDR3 comprises 15 residues. Trimming left V 5 bases short and J 3 bases short, with 16 bases between. The germline V gene has CDR1 SEHNR and CDR2 FQNEAQ (reference sequence). CDR3 in DNA: TGTGCCAGCAGCCCGAGAGCGGGGGAGGACTATGGCTACACCTTC. It yields the protein CASSPRAGEDYGYTF.